This passage covers 7 T cell receptor beta chains from one sample sequenced in a study of vaccination effects on CD4 cells after COVID-19. Profiled with immunoSEQ multiplex PCR; TCRdb holds only in-frame clones, not every one. The table includes about 27,000 clones, roughly 77% detected once. CD4+ T cells specific for antigen were expanded with viral peptide pools by the ViraFEST assay before sequencing. Isolating CD4+ T cells followed approximately 11 days of culture. PCR showed that the person got SARS-CoV-2 infection at some point between March and December 2020. These receptors' targets are unknown. The input for sequencing was CD4+ T cells from PBMCs cultured with HCoV-NL63 spike peptides, taken before COVID-19 vaccination. These receptors all come from a human donor who had a prior SARS-CoV-2 infection.

CDR3 in amino acids: CASSQPDRIVKTQYF. CDR3 DNA: TGCGCCAGCAGCCAGCCCGACAGGATAGTGAAGACCCAGTACTTC. This chain uses TRBV5-1 with TRBJ2-5, with D perhaps matching TRBD1 (6 bases). Trimming took 4 bases from V and 6 from J, leaving 19 bases between them. This CDR3 is built from 15 residues. In germline, CDR1 is SGHRS, CDR2 YFSETQ.

The genes are TRBV2 and TRBJ1-5, with a possible D match to TRBD1 (6 bases). The germline gives CDR1 SNHLY, CDR2 FYNNEI. CDR3 length: 13 residues. Trimming removed 7 bases from V and 1 base from J, with 8 bases in between. CDR3 residues: CASKGDSNQPQHF. In DNA form, the CDR3 reads TGTGCCAGCAAGGGGGACAGCAATCAGCCCCAGCATTTT. Variable domain in full (rest from reference TRBV2 and TRBJ1-5): EPEVTQTPSHQVTQMGQEVILRCVPISNHLYFYWYRQILGQKVEFLVSFYNNEISEKSEIFDDQFSVERPDGSNFTLKIRSTKLEDSAMYFCASKGDSNQPQHFGDGTRLSIL.

The V gene is TRBV7-2, the J gene TRBJ2-7; tentative D call: TRBD2 (5 bases). This CDR3 has 14 amino acids. V shed 4 bases and J shed 4 bases, with 14 bases lying between them. Germline CDR1 SGHTA, CDR2 FQGNSA. The DNA of the CDR3 is TGTGCCAGCAGCTCCGGGATCCTGGGGTACGAGCAGTACTTC. Amino acids: CASSSGILGYEQYF.

This chain uses TRBV9 with TRBJ2-5, with 8 nucleotides matching TRBD1. Losses at the gene ends were 5 bases for V and 1 base for J; bases not matched to a gene: 7. Germline lookup yields CDR1 SGDLS and CDR2 YYNGEE. The CDR3 length is 15 residues. CDR3 in DNA: TGTGCCAGCAGGGCGACAGGGGACCCCCAAGAGACCCAGTACTTC. The encoded protein is CASRATGDPQETQYF.

This clone was counted a few times. The chain has TRBV5-1 and TRBJ1-1, with D possibly TRBD1 on 6 matching bases. The germline gives CDR1 SGHRS, CDR2 YFSETQ. V lost 0 bases, J lost 7 bases, and 10 bases lay in between. The CDR3 runs to 13 residues. The chain's CDR3 is CASSLEGEGEAFF. Here the CDR3 DNA reads TGCGCCAGCAGCTTGGAGGGGGAGGGTGAAGCTTTCTTT.

The V and J genes are TRBV2 and TRBJ2-7; D might be TRBD1 or TRBD2, each matching 5 bases. V lost 1 base and J 9 bases, leaving 25 bases between the germline ends. The germline V gene encodes CDR1 SNHLY and CDR2 FYNNEI. The length of the CDR3 is 17 residues. CDR3 in DNA: TGTGCCAGCAGTGAAGGTAGAGGGGCAGCCGAATGGGTAATGCAGTACTTC. Translated: CASSEGRGAAEWVMQYF. The whole variable domain, filled in from reference TRBV2 and TRBJ2-7, reads EPEVTQTPSHQVTQMGQEVILRCVPISNHLYFYWYRQILGQKVEFLVSFYNNEISEKSEIFDDQFSVERPDGSNFTLKIRSTKLEDSAMYFCASSEGRGAAEWVMQYFGPGTRLTVT.

V gene TRBV18 combines with J gene TRBJ2-1; TRBD2 matches 7 bases. The CDR3 extends over 15 amino acids. The V gene end was trimmed by 0 bases and the J gene end by 7 bases; junction bases not matched to a gene: 6. The V gene's germline CDR1 is KGHSH and CDR2 LQKENI. The CDR3 reads CASSPPLGLVNEQFF. Here the CDR3 DNA reads TGTGCCAGCTCACCACCGCTCGGACTAGTGAATGAGCAGTTCTTC.